This T cell receptor beta chain was identified during a study of blood T cell repertoires in COVID-19. The wider study: The origin of the acute and convalescent COVID-19 samples was the United States, Italy and Spain.

Measured with immunoSEQ multiplex PCR; TCRdb has only the in-frame clones, and not every one. The sample includes some 110,000 clones, 84% of them seen just once. Cohort 3 recovery required two negative PCRs, clearance, or symptom resolution. Germline values: CDR1 ENHRY, CDR2 SYGVKD. The V gene lost 6 bases and the J gene lost 5 bases, with 12 bases spanning the gap. The CDR3 loop spans 13 amino acids. The chain uses TRBV10-3 and TRBJ2-3; a possible D gene is TRBD1 (6 bases). The sequenced material came from PBMCs or T cells enriched from blood (not recorded which). The receptor's source is a woman aged 30 to 39 who had recovered from COVID-19. The CDR3 DNA reads as TGTGCCATCAGGGGGGCGAACAGAGATACGCAGTATTTT. It codes for CAIRGANRDTQYF.